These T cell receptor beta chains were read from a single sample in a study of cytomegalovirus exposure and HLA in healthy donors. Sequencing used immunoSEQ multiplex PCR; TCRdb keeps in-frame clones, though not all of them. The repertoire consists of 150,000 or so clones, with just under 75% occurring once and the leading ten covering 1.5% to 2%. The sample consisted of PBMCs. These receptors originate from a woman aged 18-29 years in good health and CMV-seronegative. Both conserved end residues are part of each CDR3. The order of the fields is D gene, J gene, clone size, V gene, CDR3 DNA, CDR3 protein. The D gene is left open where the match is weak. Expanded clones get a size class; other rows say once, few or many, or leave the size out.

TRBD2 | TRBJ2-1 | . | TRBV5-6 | TGTGCCAGCAGCTCCATCGGGCTAGCGGGGGGGCACGAGCAGTTCTTC | CASSSIGLAGGHEQFF
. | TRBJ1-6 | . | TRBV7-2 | TGTGCCAGCAGCTTCGGCAGGGTTGGCTCACCCCTCCACTTT | CASSFGRVGSPLHF
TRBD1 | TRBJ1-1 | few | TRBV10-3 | TGTGCCATCAATTCCGGACAGGGGTGGACTGAAGCTTTCTTT | CAINSGQGWTEAFF
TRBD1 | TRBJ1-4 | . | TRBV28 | TGTGCCAGCTCCAAGAGGACAGGAGGGACTGAAAAACTGTTTTTT | CASSKRTGGTEKLFF
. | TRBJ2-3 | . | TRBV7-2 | TGTGCCAGCAATCCGTGGAGTGGAGCAGATACGCAGTATTTT | CASNPWSGADTQYF
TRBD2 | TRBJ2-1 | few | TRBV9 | TGTGCCAGCAGCGTAGACCCTCTCTCGACTAGCGGGCTTTACAATGAGCAGTTCTTC | CASSVDPLSTSGLYNEQFF
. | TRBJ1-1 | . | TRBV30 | TGTGCCTGGAGTCCCAACTTGAACACTGAAGCTTTCTTT | CAWSPNLNTEAFF
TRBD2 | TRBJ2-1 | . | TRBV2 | TGTGCCAGCAGCGCCATAGCGGGAGTAGGGTGGAATGAGCAGTTCTTC | CASSAIAGVGWNEQFF
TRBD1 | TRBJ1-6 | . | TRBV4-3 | TGCGCCAGCAGCCAAGGGACAGGGGGTTCACCCCTCCACTTT | CASSQGTGGSPLHF
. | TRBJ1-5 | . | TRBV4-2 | TGTGCCAGCAGCCAAGTTATTGGGCAGTCGTCCAGAAATCAGCCCCAGCATTTT | CASSQVIGQSSRNQPQHF
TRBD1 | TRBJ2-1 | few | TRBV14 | TGTGCCAGCAGCCAAGATAGACGGACAGGGGCTTACAATGAGCAGTTCTTC | CASSQDRRTGAYNEQFF
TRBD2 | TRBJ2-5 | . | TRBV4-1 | TGCGCCAGCAGCCAAGAGAGTCTAGCGGGAGGGCGGACCCAGTACTTC | CASSQESLAGGRTQYF
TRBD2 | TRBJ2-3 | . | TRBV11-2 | TGTGCCAGCAGCTTTAGCGGGAGTGACACAGATACGCAGTATTTT | CASSFSGSDTDTQYF